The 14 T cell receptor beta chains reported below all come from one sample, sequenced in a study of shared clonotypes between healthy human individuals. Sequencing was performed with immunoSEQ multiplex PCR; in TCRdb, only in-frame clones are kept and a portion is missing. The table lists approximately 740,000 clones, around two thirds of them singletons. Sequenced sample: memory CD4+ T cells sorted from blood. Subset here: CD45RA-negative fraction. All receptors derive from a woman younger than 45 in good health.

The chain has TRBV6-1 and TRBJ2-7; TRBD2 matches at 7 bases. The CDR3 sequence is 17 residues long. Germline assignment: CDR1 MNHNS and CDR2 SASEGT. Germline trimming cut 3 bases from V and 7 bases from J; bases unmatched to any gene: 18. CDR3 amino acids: CASSDMPSGVLRLEQYF. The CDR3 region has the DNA TGTGCCAGCAGTGACATGCCTAGCGGAGTCCTACGTTTAGAGCAGTACTTC.

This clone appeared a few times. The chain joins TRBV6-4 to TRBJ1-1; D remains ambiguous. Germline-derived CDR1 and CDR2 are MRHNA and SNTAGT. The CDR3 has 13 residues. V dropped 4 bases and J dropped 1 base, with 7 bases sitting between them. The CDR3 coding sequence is TGTGCCAGCAGTGCCACCGGGAACACTGAAGCTTTCTTT. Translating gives CASSATGNTEAFF.

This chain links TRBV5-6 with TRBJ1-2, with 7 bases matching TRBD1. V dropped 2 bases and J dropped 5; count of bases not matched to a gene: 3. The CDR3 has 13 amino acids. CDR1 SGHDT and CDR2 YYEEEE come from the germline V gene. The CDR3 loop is CASSLPGGYGYTF. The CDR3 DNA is TGTGCCAGCAGCTTACCAGGGGGGTATGGCTACACCTTC.

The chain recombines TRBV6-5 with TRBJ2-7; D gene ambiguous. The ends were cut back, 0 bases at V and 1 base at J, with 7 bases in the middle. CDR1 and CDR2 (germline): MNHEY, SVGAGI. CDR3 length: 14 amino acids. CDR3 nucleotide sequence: TGTGCCAGCAGTTACTCGATTGCTTCCTACGAGCAGTACTTC. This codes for CASSYSIASYEQYF.

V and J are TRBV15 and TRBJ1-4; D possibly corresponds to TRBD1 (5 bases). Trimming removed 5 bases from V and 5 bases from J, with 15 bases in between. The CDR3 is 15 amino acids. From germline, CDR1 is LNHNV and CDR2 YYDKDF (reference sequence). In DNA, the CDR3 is TGTGCCACCAGCTCCCGGCGGCAGGGAAATGAAAAACTGTTTTTT. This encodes CATSSRRQGNEKLFF.

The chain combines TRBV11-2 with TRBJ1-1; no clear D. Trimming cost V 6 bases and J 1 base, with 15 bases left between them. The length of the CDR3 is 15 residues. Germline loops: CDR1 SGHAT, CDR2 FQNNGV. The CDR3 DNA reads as TGTGCCAGCAGAAACCTACGACATTGGAACACTGAAGCTTTCTTT. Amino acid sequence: CASRNLRHWNTEAFF. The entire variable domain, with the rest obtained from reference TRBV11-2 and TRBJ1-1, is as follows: EAGVAQSPRYKIIEKRQSVAFWCNPISGHATLYWYQQILGQGPKLLIQFQNNGVVDDSQLPKDRFSAERLKGVDSTLKIQPAKLEDSAVYLCASRNLRHWNTEAFFGQGTRLTVV.

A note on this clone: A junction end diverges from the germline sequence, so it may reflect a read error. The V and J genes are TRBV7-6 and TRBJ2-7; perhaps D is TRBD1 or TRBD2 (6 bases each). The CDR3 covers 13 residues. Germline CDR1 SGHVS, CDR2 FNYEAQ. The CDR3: CASSLAPGQRVGF. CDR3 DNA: TGTGCCAGCAGCTTAGCGCCCGGACAGCGGGTGGGCTTC.

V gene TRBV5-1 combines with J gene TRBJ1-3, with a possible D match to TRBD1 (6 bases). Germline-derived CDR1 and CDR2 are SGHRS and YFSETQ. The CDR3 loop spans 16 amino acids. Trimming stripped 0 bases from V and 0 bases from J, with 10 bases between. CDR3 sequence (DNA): TGCGCCAGCAGCTTGGTGGGACACAACTCTGGAAACACCATATATTTT. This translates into CASSLVGHNSGNTIYF.

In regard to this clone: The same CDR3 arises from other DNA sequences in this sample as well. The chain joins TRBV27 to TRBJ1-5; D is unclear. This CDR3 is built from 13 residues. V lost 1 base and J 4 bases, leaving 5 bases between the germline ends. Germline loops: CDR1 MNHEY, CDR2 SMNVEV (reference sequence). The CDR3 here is CASSLYINQPQHF. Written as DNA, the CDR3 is TGTGCCAGCAGTTTATACATTAATCAGCCCCAGCATTTT.

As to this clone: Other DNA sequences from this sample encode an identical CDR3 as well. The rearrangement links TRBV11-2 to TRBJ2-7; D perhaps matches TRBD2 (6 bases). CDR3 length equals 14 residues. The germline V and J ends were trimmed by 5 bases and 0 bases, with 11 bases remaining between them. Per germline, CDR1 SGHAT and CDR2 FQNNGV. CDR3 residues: CASSLGGSSYEQYF. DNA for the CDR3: TGTGCCAGCAGCCTTGGGGGGAGCTCCTACGAGCAGTACTTC.

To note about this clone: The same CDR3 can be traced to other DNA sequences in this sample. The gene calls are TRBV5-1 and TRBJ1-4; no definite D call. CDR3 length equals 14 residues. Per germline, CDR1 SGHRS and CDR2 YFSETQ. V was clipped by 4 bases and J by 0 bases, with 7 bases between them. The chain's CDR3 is CASSLAPTNEKLFF. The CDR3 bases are TGCGCCAGCAGCCTCGCCCCAACTAATGAAAAACTGTTTTTT.

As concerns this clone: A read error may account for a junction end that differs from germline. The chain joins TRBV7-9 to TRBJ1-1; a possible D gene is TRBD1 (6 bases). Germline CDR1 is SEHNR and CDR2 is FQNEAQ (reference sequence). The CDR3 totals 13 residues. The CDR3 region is CASSNDRNTEAFF. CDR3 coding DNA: TGTGCCAGCAGCAATGACAGGAACACAGAAGCTTTCTTT.

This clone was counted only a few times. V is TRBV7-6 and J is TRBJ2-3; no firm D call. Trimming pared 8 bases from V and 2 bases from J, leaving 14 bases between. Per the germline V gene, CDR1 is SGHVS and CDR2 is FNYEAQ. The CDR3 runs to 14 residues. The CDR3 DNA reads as TGTGCCAGCGGACCACTCCAGCTCACAGATACGCAGTATTTT. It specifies CASGPLQLTDTQYF.

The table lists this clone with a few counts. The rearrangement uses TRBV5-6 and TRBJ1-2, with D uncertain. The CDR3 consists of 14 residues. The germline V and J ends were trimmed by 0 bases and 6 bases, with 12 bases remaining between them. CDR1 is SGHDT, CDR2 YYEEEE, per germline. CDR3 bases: TGTGCCAGCAGCTTGGGTTCGATTGATAATGGCTACACCTTC. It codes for CASSLGSIDNGYTF.